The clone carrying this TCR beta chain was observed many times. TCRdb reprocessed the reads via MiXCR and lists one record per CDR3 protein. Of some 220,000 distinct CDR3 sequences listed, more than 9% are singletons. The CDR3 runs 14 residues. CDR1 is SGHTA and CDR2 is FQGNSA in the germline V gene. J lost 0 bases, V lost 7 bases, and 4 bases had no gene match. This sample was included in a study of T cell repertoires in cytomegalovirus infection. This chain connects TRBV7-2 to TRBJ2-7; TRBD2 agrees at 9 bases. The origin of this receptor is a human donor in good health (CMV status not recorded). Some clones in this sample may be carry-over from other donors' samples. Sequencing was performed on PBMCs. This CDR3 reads CASTRGGSSYEQYF. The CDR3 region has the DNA TGTGCCAGCACGCGGGGGGGGTCCTCCTACGAGCAGTACTTC.